The 10 T cell receptor beta chains listed next were all sequenced from one sample in a study of PD-1 blockade in classical Hodgkin lymphoma. Relapse was seen in all patients after autologous stem cell transplantation, and brentuximab vedotin exposure was variable. Isolation of CD4+ T cells from thawed PBMCs was performed by magnetic negative selection. Assay: immunoSEQ multiplex PCR; the TCRdb copy retains only in-frame clones and omits some. This table holds about 7,700 clones, just over 85% found once. Specimen: CD4+ T cells from blood, collected at baseline. These receptors all come from a human donor with classical Hodgkin lymphoma.

The gene calls are TRBV7-6 and TRBJ2-1; the D is unclear. The CDR3 has 16 amino acids. In germline, CDR1 is SGHVS, CDR2 FNYEAQ. Between the trimmed V and J ends, which lost 6 bases and 0 bases, there was a span of 15 bases. The CDR3 sequence is CASSRSPTSSYNEQFF. CDR3 DNA: TGTGCCAGCAGTCGTAGTCCTACCAGCTCCTACAATGAGCAGTTCTTC.

V is TRBV7-3 and J is TRBJ1-3, with 7 nucleotides matching TRBD1. Germline V gives CDR1 SGHTA, CDR2 FQGTGA. J lost 2 bases, V lost 5 bases, and 9 bases had no gene match. CDR3 length: 16 residues. The CDR3 region is CASSTRTGYPGNTIYF. The CDR3 coding sequence is TGTGCCAGCAGCACAAGGACAGGATACCCTGGAAACACCATATATTTT.

The chain joins TRBV5-1 to TRBJ1-4, with 9 bases identical to TRBD1. From germline, CDR1 is SGHRS and CDR2 YFSETQ. V shed 4 bases, J shed 5 bases, and the junction held 6 bases outside the gene matches. The CDR3 runs to 15 residues. This CDR3 is CASSPGGTGNEKLFF. The DNA for the CDR3 is TGCGCCAGCAGCCCCGGAGGGACAGGGAATGAAAAACTGTTTTTT.

This chain connects TRBV13 to TRBJ2-5, with TRBD1 matching 7 bases. The germline V gene has CDR1 PRHDT and CDR2 FYEKMQ (reference sequence). The CDR3 runs 16 residues. Germline trimming cut 1 base from V and 5 bases from J; bases unmatched to any gene: 10. The DNA of the CDR3 is TGTGCCAGCAGCTTAGTTACAGGGGAGTGGATCGAGACCCAGTACTTC. This encodes CASSLVTGEWIETQYF.

The rearrangement joins TRBV7-9 to TRBJ2-1; TRBD2 matches at 10 bases. Germline V lookup: CDR1 SEHNR, CDR2 FQNEAQ (reference sequence). The CDR3 runs to 18 residues. V dropped 5 bases and J dropped 0; count of bases not matched to a gene: 10. The CDR3 is CASSTTSGAPSSYNEQFF. The CDR3 coding sequence is TGTGCCAGCAGCACAACTAGCGGGGCCCCGAGCTCCTACAATGAGCAGTTCTTC.

This chain uses TRBV2 with TRBJ2-2; 8 bases agree with TRBD1. This CDR3 is 14 amino acids long. Germline lookup yields CDR1 SNHLY and CDR2 FYNNEI. The trim removed 8 bases at V and 6 bases at J, leaving 8 bases unmatched. CDR3 in amino acids: CASRTGTAAGELFF. The CDR3 bases are TGTGCCAGCCGGACAGGGACCGCCGCCGGGGAGCTGTTTTTT.

The chain links TRBV5-8 to TRBJ1-6, with D hard to call. V was pared by 4 bases and J by 7 bases, with 12 bases between. CDR3 length: 14 amino acids. In germline, CDR1 is SGHTS, CDR2 YDEGEE. CDR3 DNA sequence: TGTGCCAGCAGCCGGGGAGGCGGGAATTCACCCCTCCACTTT. Translating it yields CASSRGGGNSPLHF.

The rearrangement links TRBV19 to TRBJ2-7; 9 bases are a match to TRBD2. CDR1 and CDR2 from the germline V gene are LNHDA and SQIVND (reference sequence). This CDR3 spans 15 amino acids. The V and J ends lost 8 bases and 0 bases, in that order; junction bases with no gene match: 8. The CDR3, as DNA: TGTGCCAGTTCCCCCCTAGCGGGGCACTCCTACGAGCAGTACTTC. It encodes CASSPLAGHSYEQYF.

There are a few counts of this clone. This chain uses TRBV7-3 with TRBJ1-1, with no clear D. This CDR3 has 13 amino acids. The germline V gene has CDR1 SGHTA and CDR2 FQGTGA. V was pared by 1 base and J by 11 bases, with 14 bases between. CDR3 amino acids: CASSLRGSYNAFF. DNA of the CDR3: TGTGCCAGCAGCTTAAGAGGTTCTTACAACGCTTTCTTT.

The rearrangement uses TRBV4-2 and TRBJ2-7; 9 bases fit TRBD2. The germline V gene has CDR1 LGHNA and CDR2 YNFKEQ. This CDR3 is built from 18 residues. V was pared by 2 bases and J by 4 bases, with 15 bases of the junction left unmatched. The CDR3 coding sequence is TGTGCCAGCAGCCAATTTTTGCGGGGGGGCGGGCGGATTTACGAGCAGTACTTC. Its translation is CASSQFLRGGGRIYEQYF.